This T cell receptor beta chain was captured in a study of blood T cells in healthy people across ages. On this clonotype: Its specificity is not known.

Overall study findings and caveats: Roughly linearly, TCR beta diversity per million T cells fell as age increased.

The authors ran a second PCR of 7 to 11 cycles using a sample-barcoded 5' primer and a J-beta primer mix. TCRdb itself ran the 5' RACE reads through MiXCR, one entry per CDR3 protein. This repertoire shows about 1 million distinct CDR3 sequences, around 43% found once; its top ten account for 18%. The CDR3 is 15 residues long. The junction had 6 bases not matched to a gene; V was cut back by 2 bases and J by 5 bases. Looked up from germline, CDR1 is MGHDK and CDR2 is SYGVNS. This chain uses TRBV25-1 with TRBJ2-5, with 9 bases identical to TRBD1. The source of this sequence is a woman aged 55-70 years in good health. The source material was blood. The CDR3 DNA reads as TGTGCCAGCAGTGAACTACAGGGGGCGGGTGAGACCCAGTACTTC. Translation gives CASSELQGAGETQYF.